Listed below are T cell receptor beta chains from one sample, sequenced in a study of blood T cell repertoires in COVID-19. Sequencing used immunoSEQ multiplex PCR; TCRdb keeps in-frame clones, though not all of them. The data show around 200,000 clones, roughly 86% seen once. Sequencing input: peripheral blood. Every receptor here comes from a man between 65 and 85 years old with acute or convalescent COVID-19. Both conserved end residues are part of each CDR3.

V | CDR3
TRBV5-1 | CASSSLPSTDTQYF
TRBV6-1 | CASSDEGVGSNQPQHF
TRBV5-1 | CASSLDTNTGELFF
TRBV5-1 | CASSPGLASYEQYF
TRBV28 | CASKRTSASYEQYF
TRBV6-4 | CASRSGLNSNQPQHF
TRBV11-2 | CASSSVTGGNHNEQFF
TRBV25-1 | CASSEGGVGNQPQHF
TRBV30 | CAYDRGGFGYNEKLFF
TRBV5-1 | CASSLAQRGPDTQYF